These 19 T cell receptor beta chains were all obtained from the same sample, sequenced in a study of cytomegalovirus exposure and HLA in healthy donors. Primers for the PCR totalled 60 Vbeta and 13 Jbeta. Sequencing used immunoSEQ multiplex PCR; TCRdb keeps in-frame clones, though not all of them. The sample consists of over 110,000 clones, 75% to 85% of them appearing once. The specimen was PBMCs. The source of these receptors is a female donor in good health and CMV-seronegative.

This clone was observed a few times. This chain joins TRBV5-6 and TRBJ2-2; a weak D match, TRBD1 (5 bases). The germline V gene encodes CDR1 SGHDT and CDR2 YYEEEE. The length of the CDR3 is 14 residues. The ends were cut back, 4 bases at V and 7 bases at J, with 14 bases in the middle. The CDR3 loop is CASSEQWTIGELFF. The DNA for the CDR3 is TGTGCCAGCAGCGAACAATGGACAATCGGGGAGCTGTTTTTT.

This chain uses TRBV4-1 with TRBJ1-3; D gene uncertain. CDR3 length: 16 amino acids. Germline values: CDR1 MGHRA, CDR2 YSYEKL. V lost 0 bases to trimming and J lost 4 bases, with 13 bases between them. The CDR3: CASSQERGSGGNTIYF. The CDR3 bases are TGCGCCAGCAGCCAAGAAAGAGGATCCGGCGGAAACACCATATATTTT.

The J gene is TRBJ2-1, the V gene TRBV11-2; D is unresolved. From germline, CDR1 is SGHAT and CDR2 FQNNGV. Trimming stripped 3 bases from V and 9 bases from J, with 6 bases between. The CDR3 runs to 11 residues. In DNA form, the CDR3 reads TGTGCCAGCAGCTTCGCGAGTGAGCAGTTCTTC. This codes for CASSFASEQFF.

J is TRBJ2-2 and V is TRBV12-5, with TRBD1 as a possible D gene (5 bases). The germline V gene encodes CDR1 LGHNT and CDR2 FRNRAP. This CDR3 has 14 amino acids. V gave up 5 bases and J gave up 7 bases, with 14 bases separating them. CDR3 amino acids: CASGPTVGYGELFF. CDR3 coding DNA: TGTGCTAGTGGTCCGACAGTCGGGTACGGGGAGCTGTTTTTT.

This clone turned up a few times. This rearrangement joins TRBV5-5 to TRBJ1-1; TRBD1 might be the D (5 bases). The CDR3 spans 12 residues. Germline loops: CDR1 SGHKS, CDR2 YYEKEE (reference sequence). V was clipped by 5 bases and J by 4 bases, with 9 bases between them. For the CDR3, the DNA is TGTGCCAGCAGTTTTACAGGCACTGAAGCTTTCTTT. This encodes CASSFTGTEAFF.

This chain joins TRBV4-3 and TRBJ2-4, with D unclear. CDR3 length equals 14 residues. Germline V lookup: CDR1 LGHNA, CDR2 YSLEER. The V end was cut by 4 bases, the J end by 0 bases, with 7 bases between. Here the CDR3 reads CASSPRLAKNIQYF. The CDR3 nucleotides are TGCGCCAGCAGCCCCCGGTTAGCCAAAAACATTCAGTACTTC.

The chain has TRBV21-1 and TRBJ1-2. TRBV21-1 corresponds to a pseudogene. The CDR3 is 12 amino acids. DNA for the CDR3: TGTCGTGAGGGTCCAGGCCACTATGGCTACACCTTC. Translation: CREGPGHYGYTF.

A few counts support this clone. The chain links TRBV27 to TRBJ2-1, with D possibly being TRBD2 (5 bases). Germline assignment: CDR1 MNHEY and CDR2 SMNVEV (reference sequence). V was cut by 4 bases and J by 10 bases, with 11 bases left in between. CDR3 length: 12 residues. CDR3 nucleotides: TGTGCCAGCAGTTCCCTTGGCGGGGAGCAGTTCTTC. It specifies CASSSLGGEQFF.

This clone was seen more than once but under ten times. J is TRBJ2-5 and V is TRBV4-2; the D gene is possibly TRBD1 (5 bases). The V and J ends lost 0 bases and 4 bases respectively, with 12 bases between them. This CDR3 is built from 15 residues. The germline V gene encodes CDR1 LGHNA and CDR2 YNFKEQ. The CDR3 here is CASSQESQRGETQYF. The CDR3 DNA is TGTGCCAGCAGCCAAGAATCACAAAGGGGAGAGACCCAGTACTTC.

The chain recombines TRBV27 with TRBJ1-1; D might be TRBD1 (5 bases). The V end lost 5 bases, the J end lost 4 bases, and 14 bases lay between the germline ends. CDR1 is MNHEY and CDR2 is SMNVEV in the germline V gene (reference sequence). The CDR3 length is 14 residues. This chain's CDR3 is CASSGERGGTEAFF. The CDR3 nucleotides read TGTGCCAGCAGTGGGGAGCGGGGCGGCACTGAAGCTTTCTTT.

The chain recombines TRBV15 with TRBJ1-1, with unresolved D. Germline V CDR1 and CDR2: LNHNV, YYDKDF (reference sequence). V shed 0 bases and J shed 8 bases, with 7 bases lying between them. The CDR3 spans 12 residues. This CDR3 is CATSREVGEAFF. DNA for the CDR3: TGTGCCACCAGCAGAGAGGTGGGCGAAGCTTTCTTT.

The CDR3 region has the DNA TGTGCCAGCAGCTCCTCCCTGACTAGCGGGACCCTCATAGAGCAGTTCTTC. This sequence encodes CASSSSLTSGTLIEQFF. This chain connects TRBV7-9 to TRBJ2-1; 11 nucleotides line up with TRBD2. The germline V gene has CDR1 SEHNR and CDR2 FQNEAQ (reference sequence). J lost 10 bases, V lost 4 bases, and 15 bases had no gene match. CDR3 length: 17 residues.

This clone appeared a single time. The chain is built from TRBV15 and TRBJ1-1; possibly TRBD1 for D (5 bases). CDR1 LNHNV and CDR2 YYDKDF come from the germline V gene (reference sequence). This CDR3 is 13 amino acids long. Trimming shortened V by 1 base and J by 4 bases, and 7 bases separated the two germline ends. CDR3 bases: TGTGCCACCAGCAGAGGGGGCGGCACTGAAGCTTTCTTT. It specifies CATSRGGGTEAFF.

V is TRBV19 and J is TRBJ1-3, with D unresolved. From germline, CDR1 is LNHDA and CDR2 SQIVND (reference sequence). The CDR3 is made up of 13 amino acids. Trimming removed 7 bases from V and 9 bases from J, with 16 bases in between. CDR3 sequence (DNA): TGTGCCAGTACCCAACCGGCAGGCAGCACCATATATTTT. This gives the protein CASTQPAGSTIYF.

The chain joins TRBV14 to TRBJ2-3; 14 bases are a match to TRBD2. Looked up from germline, CDR1 is SGHDN and CDR2 is FVKESK. Trimming removed 6 bases from V and 3 bases from J; junction bases left unmatched: 2. This CDR3 is built from 15 residues. The CDR3 here is CASRGTSGSTDTQYF. CDR3 in DNA: TGTGCCAGCAGGGGGACTAGCGGGAGTACAGATACGCAGTATTTT.

The chain recombines TRBV5-5 with TRBJ1-1; D unresolved. From germline, CDR1 is SGHKS and CDR2 YYEKEE (reference sequence). The CDR3 consists of 16 residues. Trimming pared 0 bases from V and 10 bases from J, leaving 22 bases between. This CDR3 is CASSLVPPGSSKGAFF. The CDR3 nucleotides read TGTGCCAGCAGCTTGGTGCCCCCCGGGTCGTCAAAAGGAGCTTTCTTT. The complete variable domain, with remaining parts taken from reference TRBV5-5 and TRBJ1-1, reads DAGVTQSPTHLIKTRGQQVTLRCSPISGHKSVSWYQQVLGQGPQFIFQYYEKEERGRGNFPDRFSARQFPNYSSELNVNALLLGDSALYLCASSLVPPGSSKGAFFGQGTRLTVV.

The chain employs TRBV7-2 and TRBJ2-1; 11 positions match TRBD2. V shed 0 bases and J 1 base; nucleotides not matched to a gene: 5. CDR1 and CDR2 (germline): SGHTA, FQGNSA. The CDR3 contains 18 residues. The CDR3 bases are TGTGCCAGCAGCTTAGCTAGCGGGGGGGATTTATCCTACAATGAGCAGTTCTTC. Its translation: CASSLASGGDLSYNEQFF.

The chain links TRBV11-2 to TRBJ1-2; D gene uncertain. Looked up from germline, CDR1 is SGHAT and CDR2 is FQNNGV. This CDR3 has 14 residues. Deletions cut 0 bases from V and 4 bases from J, with 9 bases between. CDR3 sequence reads: CASSLDGRGYGYTF. As DNA, the CDR3 is TGTGCCAGCAGCTTAGATGGCCGAGGCTATGGCTACACCTTC.

The gene calls are TRBV5-1 and TRBJ2-5, with D possibly being TRBD1 (6 bases). Trimming removed 1 base at V and 1 base at J, with 11 bases between. Germline V gene lookup returns CDR1 SGHRS and CDR2 YFSETQ. This CDR3 comprises 15 residues. CDR3 sequence reads: CASSLMAGVQETQYF. The CDR3 nucleotides are TGCGCCAGCAGCTTGATGGCAGGGGTCCAAGAGACCCAGTACTTC.